What follows is one TCR beta chain and its context. This CDR3 is built from 16 residues. Germline lookup yields CDR1 MNHEY and CDR2 SMNVEV (reference sequence). Trimming pared 6 bases from V and 3 bases from J, leaving 17 bases between. The sample comes from a study of blood T cell repertoires in COVID-19. Method: immunoSEQ multiplex PCR; TCRdb's copy keeps in-frame clones and lacks some. Among hundreds of thousands of clones, around 90% were seen once, and the ten largest hold more than 0.95%. The sample consisted of peripheral blood. This clonotype was sampled from a man aged 35 to 55 with acute or convalescent COVID-19. The chain recombines TRBV27 with TRBJ2-2, with TRBD1 as a possible D gene (6 bases). The CDR3 bases are TGTGCCAGCAGACGGCCGGGACAAGTTTACACCGGGGAGCTGTTTTTT. Its protein is CASRRPGQVYTGELFF.